Described below is a single TCR beta chain sequence and its context. What it binds is unknown. The data stem from a study of T cell responses to AZD1222 COVID-19 vaccine. Study in general: It was second doses at about 4 or about 12 weeks that were pooled.

The trim removed 8 bases at V and 4 bases at J, leaving 6 bases unmatched. Germline V gene sequence: CDR1 ENHRY, CDR2 SYGVKD. This CDR3 spans 14 amino acids. Notes on the study in general: The repertoires were collected only after the peak T cell response. Increased Spike-specific TCR breadth and depth were observed after two AZD1222 doses. White British donors predominated, females outnumbered males, and clonal diversity was possibly underestimated.

Sequenced by immunoSEQ multiplex PCR; TCRdb stores in-frame clones only, minus some. The repertoire holds under 130,000 clones, with around 94% as singletons. The source is an adult in good health. The rearrangement links TRBV10-3 to TRBJ2-7; the match to TRBD2 covers 12 bases. Here the sequenced sample was peripheral blood, taken on day 0 of AZD1222 vaccination. CDR3: CAIGTSGWNYEQYF. For the CDR3, the DNA is TGTGCCATCGGGACTAGCGGGTGGAATTACGAGCAGTACTTC.